One and the same sample provided the 4 T cell receptor beta chains below, sequenced in a study of blood T cells in healthy people across ages. For the second PCR, which ran for roughly 6 to 12 cycles, a sample-barcoded 5' primer and a J-beta primer mix were used. MiXCR, applied by TCRdb to the 5' RACE reads, yields one record per CDR3 protein. The data show 850,000 to 1,000,000 distinct CDR3 sequences, roughly 52% seen once. The sample taken for sequencing was blood. These receptors were taken from a young man in good health.

The V call is TRBV6-2 or TRBV6-3, the J call TRBJ2-5; D gene uncertain. The closer fit of TRBJ2-1 to the DNA end suggests the J call may be wrong. The CDR3 consists of 14 residues. Germline V gives CDR1 MNHEY, CDR2 SVGEGT. The CDR3 DNA sequence: TGTGCCAGCAGGCCATTCGGAGAACAAGAGACCCAGTTCTTC. Encoded protein: CASRPFGEQETQFF.

The chain combines TRBV27 with TRBJ2-1; 10 positions match TRBD1. Losses at the gene ends were 4 bases for V and 9 bases for J; bases not matched to a gene: 3. Germline V lookup: CDR1 MNHEY, CDR2 SMNVEV (reference sequence). The CDR3 contains 13 residues. The CDR3 loop is CASSWDRGREQFF. As DNA, the CDR3 is TGTGCCAGCAGTTGGGACAGGGGCCGTGAGCAGTTCTTC.

This clonotype was counted a few times. Written as DNA, the CDR3 is TGTGCCAGCAGCCCCGATAGGGGGATGAACACTGAAGCTTTCTTT. As protein: CASSPDRGMNTEAFF. The genes are TRBV7-2 and TRBJ1-1, with a possible D match to TRBD1 (6 bases). The CDR3 runs 15 residues. Looked up from germline, CDR1 is SGHTA and CDR2 is FQGNSA. Trimming removed 5 bases at V and 0 bases at J, with 13 bases between.

This clonotype has only one observation. V and J are TRBV10-3 and TRBJ2-2; 11 nucleotides line up with TRBD1. The V gene's germline CDR1 is ENHRY and CDR2 SYGVKD. V was clipped by 4 bases and J by 0 bases; unmatched bases: 4. This CDR3 has 17 amino acids. The CDR3, as DNA: TGTGCCATCAGTGGTACGGGACAGGGGGCGAACACCGGGGAGCTGTTTTTT. It translates to CAISGTGQGANTGELFF.